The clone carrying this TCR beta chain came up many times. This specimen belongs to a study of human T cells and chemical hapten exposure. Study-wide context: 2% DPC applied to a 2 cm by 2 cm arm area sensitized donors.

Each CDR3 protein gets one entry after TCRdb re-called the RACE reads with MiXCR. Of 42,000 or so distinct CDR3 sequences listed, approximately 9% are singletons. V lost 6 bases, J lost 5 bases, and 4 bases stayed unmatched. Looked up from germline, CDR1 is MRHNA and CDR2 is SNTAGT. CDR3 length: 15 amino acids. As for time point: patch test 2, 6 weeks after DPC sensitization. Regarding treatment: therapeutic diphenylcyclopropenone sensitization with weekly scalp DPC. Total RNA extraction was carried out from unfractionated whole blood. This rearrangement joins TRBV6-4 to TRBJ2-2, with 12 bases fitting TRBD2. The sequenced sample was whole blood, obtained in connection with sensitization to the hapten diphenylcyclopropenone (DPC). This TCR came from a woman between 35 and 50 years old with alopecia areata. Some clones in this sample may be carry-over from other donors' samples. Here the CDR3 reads CASSRLAGETGELFF. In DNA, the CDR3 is TGTGCCAGCAGCCGACTAGCGGGGGAGACCGGGGAGCTGTTTTTT.